This T cell receptor beta chain derives from a study of technical replicates of blood from several donors. The assay was immunoSEQ multiplex PCR, and TCRdb's table has in-frame clones only and misses some. The sample shows more than 15,000 clones, 82% of them seen only once. This CDR3 has 12 amino acids. Between the trimmed V and J ends, which lost 2 bases and 5 bases, there was a span of 6 bases. Germline CDR1 and CDR2: MNHNS and SASEGT. This chain joins TRBV6-1 and TRBJ1-1; D remains ambiguous. The sequence came from a human donor in good health. Some clones in this sample may be carry-over from other donors' samples. The sample comprised PBMCs. In nucleotides, the CDR3 is TGTGCCAGCAGTGAACTGAGGACTGAAGCTTTCTTT. It yields the protein CASSELRTEAFF.